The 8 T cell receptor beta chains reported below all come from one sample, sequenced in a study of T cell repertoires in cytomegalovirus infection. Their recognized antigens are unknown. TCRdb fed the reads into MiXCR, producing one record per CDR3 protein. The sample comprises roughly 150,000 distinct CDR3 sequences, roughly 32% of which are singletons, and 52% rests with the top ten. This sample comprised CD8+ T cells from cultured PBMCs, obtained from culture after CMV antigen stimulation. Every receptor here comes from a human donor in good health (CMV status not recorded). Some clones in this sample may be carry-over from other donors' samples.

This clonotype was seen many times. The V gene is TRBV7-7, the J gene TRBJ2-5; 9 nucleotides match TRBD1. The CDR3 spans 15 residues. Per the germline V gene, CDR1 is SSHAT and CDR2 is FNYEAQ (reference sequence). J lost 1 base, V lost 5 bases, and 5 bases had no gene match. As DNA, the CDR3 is TGTGCCAGCAGCCCCGGGACAGGGTTCCAAGAGACCCAGTACTTC. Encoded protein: CASSPGTGFQETQYF.

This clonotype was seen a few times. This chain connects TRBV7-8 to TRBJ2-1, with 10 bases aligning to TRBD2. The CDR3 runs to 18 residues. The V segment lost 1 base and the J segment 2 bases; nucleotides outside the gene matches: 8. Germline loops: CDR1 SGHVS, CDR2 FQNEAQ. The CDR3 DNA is TGTGCCAGCAGCTTAGGGGGATCAGCGGGGGGGCCCTACAATGAGCAGTTCTTC. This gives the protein CASSLGGSAGGPYNEQFF. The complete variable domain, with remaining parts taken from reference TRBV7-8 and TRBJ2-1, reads GAGVSQSPRYKVAKRGQDVALRCDPISGHVSLFWYQQALGQGPEFLTYFQNEAQLDKSGLPSDRFFAERPEGSVSTLKIQRTQQEDSAVYLCASSLGGSAGGPYNEQFFGPGTRLTVL.

The CDR3 nucleotides read TGTGCCAGCAGCGACTACAGGGGGAAGGATGAGCAGTTCTTC. Translation gives CASSDYRGKDEQFF. The chain joins TRBV14 to TRBJ2-1; 8 nucleotides align to TRBD1. J gave up 8 bases and V 5 bases, and 8 bases lay outside the gene matches. The CDR3 is made up of 14 amino acids. Germline assignment: CDR1 SGHDN and CDR2 FVKESK.

The CDR3 nucleotides read TGTGCCAGCAGTCCGGGGACATCTCGCAATCAGCCCCAGCATTTT. It encodes CASSPGTSRNQPQHF. The J gene is TRBJ1-5, the V gene TRBV12-3 or TRBV12-4; a weak D match, TRBD1 (6 bases). V dropped 5 bases and J dropped 2 bases, with 13 bases sitting between them. The CDR3 contains 15 residues.

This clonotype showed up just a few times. CDR3 sequence (DNA): TGTGCCAGCAGCTTCTCAGGGGAGGGGAGCGAGCAGTACTTC. This gives the protein CASSFSGEGSEQYF. This rearrangement joins TRBV5-4 to TRBJ2-7, with D possibly TRBD2 on 7 matching bases. The V gene's germline CDR1 is SGHNT and CDR2 YYREEE (reference sequence). The CDR3 contains 14 residues. The V gene lost 2 bases and the J gene lost 6 bases, with 15 bases spanning the gap.

DNA for the CDR3: TGTGCCAGCAGTTACTCGATTTTGGGGTTATTGGACTATGGCTACACCTTC. Its translation: CASSYSILGLLDYGYTF. This chain connects TRBV6-5 to TRBJ1-2; D is undetermined. The CDR3 contains 17 residues. Trimming left V 0 bases short and J 3 bases short, with 17 bases between. Germline CDR1 MNHEY, CDR2 SVGAGI.

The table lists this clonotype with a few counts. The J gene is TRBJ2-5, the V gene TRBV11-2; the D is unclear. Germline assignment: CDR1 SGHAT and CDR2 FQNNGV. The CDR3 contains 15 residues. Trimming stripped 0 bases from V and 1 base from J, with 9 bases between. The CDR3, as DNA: TGTGCCAGCAGCTTAGATCCCAACACCCAAGAGACCCAGTACTTC. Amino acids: CASSLDPNTQETQYF.

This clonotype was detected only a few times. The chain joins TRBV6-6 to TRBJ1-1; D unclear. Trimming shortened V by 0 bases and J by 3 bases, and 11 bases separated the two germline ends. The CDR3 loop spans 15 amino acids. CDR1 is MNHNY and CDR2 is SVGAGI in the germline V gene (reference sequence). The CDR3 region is CASSYSRVWDTEAFF. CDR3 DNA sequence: TGTGCCAGCAGTTACTCTAGGGTCTGGGACACTGAAGCTTTCTTT.